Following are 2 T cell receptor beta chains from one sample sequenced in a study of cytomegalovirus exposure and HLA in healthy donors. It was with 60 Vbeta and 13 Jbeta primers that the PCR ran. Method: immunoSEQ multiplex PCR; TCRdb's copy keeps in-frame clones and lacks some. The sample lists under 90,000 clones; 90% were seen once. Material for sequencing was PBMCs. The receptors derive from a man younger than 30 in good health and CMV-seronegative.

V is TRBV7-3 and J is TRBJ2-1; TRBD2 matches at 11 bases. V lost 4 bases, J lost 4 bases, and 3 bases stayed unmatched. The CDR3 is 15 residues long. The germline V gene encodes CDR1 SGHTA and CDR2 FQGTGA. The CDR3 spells CASSSGLAGYNEQFF. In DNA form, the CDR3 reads TGTGCCAGCAGCTCTGGACTAGCGGGTTACAATGAGCAGTTCTTC.

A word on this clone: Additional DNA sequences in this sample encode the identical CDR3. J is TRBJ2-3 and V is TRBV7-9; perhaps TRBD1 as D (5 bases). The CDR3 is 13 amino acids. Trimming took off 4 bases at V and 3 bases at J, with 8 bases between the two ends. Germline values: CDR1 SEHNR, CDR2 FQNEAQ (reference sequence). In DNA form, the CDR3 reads TGTGCCAGCAGCTCCCGACAGACAGATACGCAGTATTTT. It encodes CASSSRQTDTQYF.